This entry lists 14 T cell receptor beta chains sequenced from one sample in a study of shared clonotypes between healthy human individuals. Some clones are missing from TCRdb's copy, which holds only in-frame ones; the method was immunoSEQ multiplex PCR. The table includes roughly 600,000 clones, 95% to 98% detected once. CD45RO-negative, CCR7-selected cells formed the naive CD8 fraction, which excluded terminally differentiated effector memory CD45RA+ cells. Sequenced sample: naive CD8+ T cells sorted from blood. Receptor source: a man younger than 40 in good health.

This chain joins TRBV27 and TRBJ1-2; TRBD1 might be the D (6 bases). CDR3 length: 14 amino acids. The germline V and J ends were trimmed by 8 bases and 4 bases, with 17 bases remaining between them. CDR1 MNHEY and CDR2 SMNVEV come from the germline V gene (reference sequence). The CDR3 nucleotides are TGTGCCAGCTCTATCACAGGGCTCCCCTATGGCTACACCTTC. Translation gives CASSITGLPYGYTF.

This chain links TRBV11-2 with TRBJ1-4; the D is unclear. Germline-derived CDR1 and CDR2 are SGHAT and FQNNGV. This CDR3 has 12 residues. The ends were cut back, 3 bases at V and 7 bases at J, with 6 bases in the middle. The CDR3 sequence is CASSLWGEKLFF. The DNA for the CDR3 is TGTGCCAGCAGCTTGTGGGGTGAAAAACTGTTTTTT.

Only one count was recorded for this clone. This sequence joins TRBV4-3 and TRBJ1-4; D is unclear. This CDR3 contains 16 residues. Germline CDR1 LGHNA, CDR2 YSLEER. With 2 bases removed from V and 5 bases from J, the gap between germline ends came to 15 bases. The CDR3 DNA is TGCGCCAGCAGCCAAATTCATAAGTCCCTAAATGAAAAACTGTTTTTT. Amino acid sequence: CASSQIHKSLNEKLFF.

As for this clone: Other DNA sequences within the sample encode an identical CDR3. The V gene is TRBV18, the J gene TRBJ1-1; no clear D. CDR3 size: 14 residues. Trimming shortened V by 1 base and J by 2 bases, and 8 bases separated the two germline ends. Germline V CDR1 and CDR2: KGHSH, LQKENI. The CDR3 protein is CASSPRMGNTEAFF. The DNA of the CDR3 is TGTGCCAGCTCACCACGGATGGGAAACACTGAAGCTTTCTTT.

This clone came up once. The chain combines TRBV28 with TRBJ1-1; tentative D call: TRBD1 (5 bases). Germline loops: CDR1 MDHEN, CDR2 SYDVKM. Deletions cut 6 bases from V and 0 bases from J, with 11 bases between. The CDR3 runs to 14 residues. The CDR3 nucleotides read TGTGCCAGCAGCAATCCAGGGCTGAACACTGAAGCTTTCTTT. Amino acid sequence: CASSNPGLNTEAFF. Full variable domain (rest looked up from reference TRBV28 and TRBJ1-1): DVKVTQSSRYLVKRTGEKVFLECVQDMDHENMFWYRQDPGLGLRLIYFSYDVKMKEKGDIPEGYSVSREKKERFSLILESASTNQTSMYLCASSNPGLNTEAFFGQGTRLTVV.

The J gene is TRBJ2-5, the V gene TRBV28; 10 bases fit TRBD2. CDR1 is MDHEN, CDR2 SYDVKM, per germline. Trimming removed 4 bases from V and 2 bases from J; junction bases left unmatched: 7. CDR3 length: 16 residues. The CDR3 is CASSSTHSGRQETQYF. The CDR3, as DNA: TGTGCCAGCAGTTCCACCCATAGCGGGAGGCAAGAGACCCAGTACTTC.

V and J are TRBV4-1 and TRBJ2-5, with a tentative D call TRBD1 (6 bases). Germline V CDR1 and CDR2: MGHRA, YSYEKL. Trimming cost V 0 bases and J 3 bases, with 11 bases left between them. CDR3 length: 15 residues. The CDR3 reads CASSQEYRDKETQYF. The CDR3 DNA reads TGCGCCAGCAGCCAAGAGTACAGGGACAAAGAGACCCAGTACTTC.

This rearrangement joins TRBV5-8 to TRBJ1-2; 9 bases match TRBD1. The CDR3 totals 13 residues. Germline V lookup: CDR1 SGHTS, CDR2 YDEGEE. After removal of 3 bases from V and 4 bases from J, the junction contained 1 base not matched to a gene. The CDR3 region is CASSWGQGYGYTF. The CDR3 DNA is TGTGCCAGCAGCTGGGGACAGGGCTATGGCTACACCTTC.

V is TRBV13 and J is TRBJ2-7; 11 nucleotides line up with TRBD2. Germline V gene lookup returns CDR1 PRHDT and CDR2 FYEKMQ (reference sequence). The V and J ends lost 5 bases and 2 bases, in that order; junction bases with no gene match: 5. This CDR3 spans 15 amino acids. CDR3 bases: TGTGCCAGCAGCCCGACTAGCGGGGTAACCTACGAGCAGTACTTC. It codes for CASSPTSGVTYEQYF.

The chain has TRBV14 and TRBJ2-5; 7 bases line up with TRBD2. This CDR3 has 17 residues. Germline assignment: CDR1 SGHDN and CDR2 FVKESK. J lost 4 bases, V lost 0 bases, and 11 bases had no gene match. CDR3 sequence (DNA): TGTGCCAGCAGCCAAGATCTTGTGGGAGGGATGCGAGAGACCCAGTACTTC. Its translation is CASSQDLVGGMRETQYF.

This chain uses TRBV29-1 with TRBJ2-3; the match to TRBD1 covers 7 bases. After removal of 7 bases from V and 0 bases from J, the junction contained 7 bases not matched to a gene. In germline, CDR1 is SQVTM, CDR2 ANQGSEA. The CDR3 totals 14 residues. DNA of the CDR3: TGCAGCGCTCACCGACAGGGAAGCACAGATACGCAGTATTTT. This translates into CSAHRQGSTDTQYF.

The genes are TRBV6-5 and TRBJ2-7; maybe TRBD2 (6 bases). V gave up 8 bases and J gave up 5 bases, with 16 bases separating them. The CDR3 contains 13 residues. Germline V gives CDR1 MNHEY, CDR2 SVGAGI. As DNA, the CDR3 is TGTGCCAGCGCCCAACCCCCTAGCGACGAGCAGTACTTC. This codes for CASAQPPSDEQYF.

This chain uses TRBV29-1 with TRBJ1-4; D remains unclear. The germline CDR1 and CDR2 sequences are SQVTM and ANQGSEA. The CDR3 runs 12 residues. V was shortened by 1 base and J by 6 bases, with 6 bases between the two germline ends. This chain's CDR3 is CSVEAGDEKLFF. As DNA, the CDR3 is TGCAGCGTTGAAGCCGGAGATGAAAAACTGTTTTTT.

The rearrangement uses TRBV20-1 and TRBJ2-7, with D unresolved. The V gene's germline CDR1 is DFQATT and CDR2 SNEGSKA (reference sequence). The V end was cut by 7 bases, the J end by 5 bases, with 9 bases between. This CDR3 region has 10 residues. The DNA for the CDR3 is TGCAGTGACCCCCTGGACGAGCAGTACTTC. Translating it yields CSDPLDEQYF.